This TCR beta chain was retrieved from a study of cytomegalovirus exposure and HLA in healthy donors. The study's findings and limits: In a later analysis, approximately 15,000 TCR beta sequences were associated with HLA alleles at 0.05 false discovery rate. Later, an analysis found that common viral pathogens appeared to be linked with several of the most significant clusters. Fewer N-insertions (relative to the roughly 730-donor mean) were reportedly seen in an Asian-associated ancestry cluster in a later analysis.

Turning to this clone: Its specificity is not known.

The primer mix had 60 Vbeta and 13 Jbeta primers. Per the authors' pipeline: In a later analysis, around 10 million of 65 million to 80 million unique beta chains occurred in at least two donors. Sequencing was performed with immunoSEQ multiplex PCR; in TCRdb, only in-frame clones are kept and a portion is missing. V, J and clone size were drawn from that table, and D and trimming were deduced from the DNA. Seen here are approximately 190,000 clones, roughly 80% observed once, and the top ten hold 2% to 2.5%. This sequence was found in a woman aged 25 to 39 in good health and CMV-seropositive. The sequencing input was PBMCs.

The CDR3, as DNA: TGTGCCAGCAGCTTGTTGTTCCGGGAGATTAATGAAAAACTGTTTTTT. It encodes CASSLLFREINEKLFF. The chain is built from TRBV5-8 and TRBJ1-4; no clear D gene. V was trimmed by 1 base and J by 4 bases, leaving 14 bases between them. This CDR3 comprises 16 residues. Germline CDR1 reads SGHTS; CDR2 reads YDEGEE.